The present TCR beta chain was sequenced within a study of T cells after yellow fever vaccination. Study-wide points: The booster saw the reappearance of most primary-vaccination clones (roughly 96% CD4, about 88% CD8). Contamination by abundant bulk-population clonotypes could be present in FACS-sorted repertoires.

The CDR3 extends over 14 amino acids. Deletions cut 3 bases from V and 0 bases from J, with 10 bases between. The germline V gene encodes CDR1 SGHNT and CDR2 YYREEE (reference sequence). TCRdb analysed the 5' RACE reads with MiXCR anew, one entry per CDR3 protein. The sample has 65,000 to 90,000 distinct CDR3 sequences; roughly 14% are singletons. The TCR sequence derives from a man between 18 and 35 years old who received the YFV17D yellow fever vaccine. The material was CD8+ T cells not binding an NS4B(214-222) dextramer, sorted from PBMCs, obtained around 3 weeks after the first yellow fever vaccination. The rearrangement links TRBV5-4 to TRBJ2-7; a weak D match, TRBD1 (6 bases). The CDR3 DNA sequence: TGTGCCAGCAGCTCGGACAGCAGCTCCTACGAGCAGTACTTC. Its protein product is CASSSDSSSYEQYF.